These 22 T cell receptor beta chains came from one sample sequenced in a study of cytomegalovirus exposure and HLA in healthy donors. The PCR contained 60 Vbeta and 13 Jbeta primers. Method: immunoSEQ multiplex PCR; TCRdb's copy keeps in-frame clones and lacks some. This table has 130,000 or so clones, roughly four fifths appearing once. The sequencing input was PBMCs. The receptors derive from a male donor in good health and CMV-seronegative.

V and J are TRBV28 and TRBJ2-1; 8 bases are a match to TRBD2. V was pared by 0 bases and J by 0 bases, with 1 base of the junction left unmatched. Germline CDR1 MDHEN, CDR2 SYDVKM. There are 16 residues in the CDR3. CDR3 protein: CASSLWREASYNEQFF. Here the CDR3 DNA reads TGTGCCAGCAGTTTATGGCGGGAGGCCTCCTACAATGAGCAGTTCTTC.

The CDR3 bases are TGTGCCAGCTCAGCCACCGCGACAGCTGAGCAGTTCTTC. This codes for CASSATATAEQFF. The genes are TRBV18 and TRBJ2-1; the D gene is possibly TRBD1 (5 bases). Trimming took off 5 bases at V and 9 bases at J, with 14 bases between the two ends. This CDR3 region has 13 residues. The V gene's germline CDR1 is KGHSH and CDR2 LQKENI.

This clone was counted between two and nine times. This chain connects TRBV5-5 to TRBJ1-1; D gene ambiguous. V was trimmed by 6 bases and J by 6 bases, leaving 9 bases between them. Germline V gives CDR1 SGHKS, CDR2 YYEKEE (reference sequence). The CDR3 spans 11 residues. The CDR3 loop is CASTIGAEAFF. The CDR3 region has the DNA TGTGCCAGCACCATCGGGGCTGAAGCTTTCTTT.

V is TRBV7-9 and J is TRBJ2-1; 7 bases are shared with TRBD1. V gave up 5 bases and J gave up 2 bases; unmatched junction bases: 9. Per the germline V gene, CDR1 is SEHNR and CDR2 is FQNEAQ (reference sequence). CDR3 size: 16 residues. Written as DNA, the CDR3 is TGTGCCAGCAGCCCACCGGGAAGGGGGCCCTACAATGAGCAGTTCTTC. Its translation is CASSPPGRGPYNEQFF.

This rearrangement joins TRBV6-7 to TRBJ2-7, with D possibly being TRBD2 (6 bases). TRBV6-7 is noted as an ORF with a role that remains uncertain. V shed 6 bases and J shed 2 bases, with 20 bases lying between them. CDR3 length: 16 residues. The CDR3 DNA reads TGTGCCAGCAGCTCCCAGGAATGCGGGACCACCTACGAGCAGTACTTC. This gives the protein CASSSQECGTTYEQYF.

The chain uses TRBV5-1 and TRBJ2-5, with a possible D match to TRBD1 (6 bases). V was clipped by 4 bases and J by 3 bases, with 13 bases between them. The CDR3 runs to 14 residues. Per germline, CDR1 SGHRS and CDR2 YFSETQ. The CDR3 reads CASSVGALKETQYF. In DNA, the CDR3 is TGCGCCAGCAGCGTGGGGGCTTTAAAAGAGACCCAGTACTTC.

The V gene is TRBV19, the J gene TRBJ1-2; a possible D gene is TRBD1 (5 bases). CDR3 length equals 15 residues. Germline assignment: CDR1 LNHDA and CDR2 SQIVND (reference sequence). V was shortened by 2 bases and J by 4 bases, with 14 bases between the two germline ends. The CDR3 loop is CASSISEQVGYGYTF. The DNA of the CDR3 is TGTGCCAGTAGTATATCGGAACAGGTGGGCTATGGCTACACCTTC.

The CDR3 sequence: CASSPRTGVYEKLFF. CDR3 sequence (DNA): TGTGCCAGCAGCCCGAGGACAGGGGTATACGAAAAACTGTTTTTT. The rearrangement joins TRBV14 to TRBJ1-4, with TRBD1 matching 9 bases. V gave up 4 bases and J gave up 8 bases; unmatched junction bases: 8. The CDR3 is made up of 15 amino acids. From germline, CDR1 is SGHDN and CDR2 FVKESK.

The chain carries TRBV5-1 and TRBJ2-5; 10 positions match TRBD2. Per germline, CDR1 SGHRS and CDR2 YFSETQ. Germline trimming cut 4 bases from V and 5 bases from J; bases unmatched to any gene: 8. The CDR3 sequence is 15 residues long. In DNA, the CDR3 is TGCGCCAGCAGCCCCGTAGTAGCGGGAGGTGAGACCCAGTACTTC. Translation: CASSPVVAGGETQYF.

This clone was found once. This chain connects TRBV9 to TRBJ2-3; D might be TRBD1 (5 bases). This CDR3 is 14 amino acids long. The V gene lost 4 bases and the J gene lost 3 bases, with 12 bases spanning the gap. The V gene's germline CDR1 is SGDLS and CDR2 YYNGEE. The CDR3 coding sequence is TGTGCCAGCAGCCCTGGGCAGGGAACAGATACGCAGTATTTT. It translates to CASSPGQGTDTQYF.

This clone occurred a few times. The CDR3 sequence is CASRRAGGYQETQYF. Here the CDR3 DNA reads TGCGCCAGCAGGAGAGCGGGGGGCTACCAAGAGACCCAGTACTTC. V is TRBV5-1 and J is TRBJ2-5; TRBD2 matches 9 bases. The trim removed 5 bases at V and 0 bases at J, leaving 5 bases unmatched. Germline CDR1 is SGHRS and CDR2 is YFSETQ. This CDR3 is 15 amino acids long. Full variable domain (rest looked up from reference TRBV5-1 and TRBJ2-5): KAGVTQTPRYLIKTRGQQVTLSCSPISGHRSVSWYQQTPGQGLQFLFEYFSETQRNKGNFPGRFSGRQFSNSRSEMNVSTLELGDSALYLCASRRAGGYQETQYFGPGTRLLVL.

CDR3 sequence reads: CATSREGGSRTATQYF. The DNA for the CDR3 is TGTGCCACCAGCAGAGAGGGGGGTAGTAGGACTGCGACCCAGTACTTC. This chain joins TRBV15 and TRBJ2-5, with D possibly matching TRBD2 (6 bases). CDR1 is LNHNV and CDR2 is YYDKDF in the germline V gene (reference sequence). Trimming pared 0 bases from V and 7 bases from J, leaving 18 bases between. CDR3 length equals 16 residues.

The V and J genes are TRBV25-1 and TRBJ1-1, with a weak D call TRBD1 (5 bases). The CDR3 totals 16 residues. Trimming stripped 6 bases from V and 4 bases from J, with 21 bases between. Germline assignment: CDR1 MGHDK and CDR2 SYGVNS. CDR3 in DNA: TGTGCCAGCAGCCGGCTGGGGCAGTATCCACTCACTGAAGCTTTCTTT. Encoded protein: CASSRLGQYPLTEAFF.

The CDR3 here is CASSPLAGGRTDTQYF. The CDR3 nucleotides are TGTGCCAGCAGTCCCCTAGCGGGGGGCCGCACAGATACGCAGTATTTT. The J gene is TRBJ2-3, the V gene TRBV2; 11 bases match TRBD2. J was trimmed by 1 base and V by 5 bases; bases with no gene match: 5. Germline values: CDR1 SNHLY, CDR2 FYNNEI. This CDR3 has 16 residues.

CDR3 region: CASSQQETQYF. Here the CDR3 DNA reads TGCGCCAGCAGCCAACAAGAGACCCAGTACTTC. V and J are TRBV5-1 and TRBJ2-5; D unresolved. This CDR3 contains 11 residues. The V gene's germline CDR1 is SGHRS and CDR2 YFSETQ. V was cut by 4 bases and J by 2 bases, with 3 bases left in between.

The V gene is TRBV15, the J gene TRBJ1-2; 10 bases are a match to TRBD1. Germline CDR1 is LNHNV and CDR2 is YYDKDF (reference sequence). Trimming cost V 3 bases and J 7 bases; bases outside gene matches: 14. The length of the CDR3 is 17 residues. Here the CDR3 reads CATSSVRGTGERGGYTF. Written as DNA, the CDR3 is TGTGCCACCAGCAGCGTAAGGGGGACAGGGGAACGAGGTGGCTACACCTTC.

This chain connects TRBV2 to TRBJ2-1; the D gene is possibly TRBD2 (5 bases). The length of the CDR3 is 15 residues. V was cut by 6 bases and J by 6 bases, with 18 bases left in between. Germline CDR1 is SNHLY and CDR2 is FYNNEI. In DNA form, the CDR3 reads TGTGCCAGCAGAGATACTAGACGAACCCTCAATGAGCAGTTCTTC. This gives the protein CASRDTRRTLNEQFF.

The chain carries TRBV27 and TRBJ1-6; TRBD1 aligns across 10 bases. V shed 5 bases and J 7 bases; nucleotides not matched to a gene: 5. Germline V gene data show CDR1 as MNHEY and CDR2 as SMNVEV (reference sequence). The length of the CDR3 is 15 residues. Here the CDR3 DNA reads TGTGCCAGCAGTCCTCGACAGGGGGCGAATTCACCCCTCCACTTT. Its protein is CASSPRQGANSPLHF.

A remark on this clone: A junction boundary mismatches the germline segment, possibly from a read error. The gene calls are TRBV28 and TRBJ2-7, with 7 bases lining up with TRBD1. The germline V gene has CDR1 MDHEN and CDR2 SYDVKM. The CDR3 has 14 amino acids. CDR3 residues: CASSLVFDGTGVHF. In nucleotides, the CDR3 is TGTGCCAGCAGTTTAGTTTTCGACGGAACAGGGGTGCATTTC.

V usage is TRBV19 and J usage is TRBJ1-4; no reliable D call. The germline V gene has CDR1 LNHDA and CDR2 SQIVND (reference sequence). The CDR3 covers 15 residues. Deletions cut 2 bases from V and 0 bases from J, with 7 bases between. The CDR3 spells CASSIPSATNEKLFF. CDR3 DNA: TGTGCCAGTAGTATACCGAGCGCAACTAATGAAAAACTGTTTTTT.

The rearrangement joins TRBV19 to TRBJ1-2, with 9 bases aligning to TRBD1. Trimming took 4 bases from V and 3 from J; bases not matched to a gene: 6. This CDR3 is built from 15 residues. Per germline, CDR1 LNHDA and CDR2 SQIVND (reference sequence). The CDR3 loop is CASSTQTGGDYGYTF. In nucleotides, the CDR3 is TGTGCCAGTAGTACCCAGACAGGGGGTGACTATGGCTACACCTTC.

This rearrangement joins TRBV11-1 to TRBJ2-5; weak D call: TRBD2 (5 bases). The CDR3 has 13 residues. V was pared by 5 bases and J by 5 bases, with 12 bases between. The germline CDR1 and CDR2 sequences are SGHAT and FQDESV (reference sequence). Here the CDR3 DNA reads TGTGCCAGCAGCCCCGGGAAACGGGAGACCCAGTACTTC. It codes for CASSPGKRETQYF.